This T cell receptor beta chain was profiled in a study of blood T cell repertoires in COVID-19. Study overall: Specimens from acute and convalescent COVID-19 originated in the United States, Italy and Spain. T cells, B-cell-depleted T cells, or PBMCs supplied cDNA or gDNA.

V dropped 5 bases and J dropped 12 bases, with 18 bases sitting between them. The CDR3 length is 12 residues. CDR1 is SGHRS and CDR2 is YFSETQ in the germline V gene. Per the authors' pipeline: Nucleated cell counts were estimated from reference gene primer amplification. The data were produced by immunoSEQ multiplex PCR, yet TCRdb's version contains in-frame clones alone and is incomplete. V and J calls and clone size are those listed in that table; D and trimming were worked out from the DNA. Among 70,000 to 80,000 clones listed, around 83% were seen once. The sample comprised peripheral blood. The chain joins TRBV5-1 to TRBJ2-7, with D perhaps matching TRBD2 (5 bases). This TCR derives from a woman aged 80 or over with active or convalescent COVID-19. In DNA, the CDR3 is TGCGCCAGCAGAGATTCGTCCGGGATTTCGTACTTC. Translating it yields CASRDSSGISYF. The full variable domain, completed using reference TRBV5-1 and TRBJ2-7, is KAGVTQTPRYLIKTRGQQVTLSCSPISGHRSVSWYQQTPGQGLQFLFEYFSETQRNKGNFPGRFSGRQFSNSRSEMNVSTLELGDSALYLCASRDSSGISYFGPGTRLTVT.